This TCR beta chain was captured in a study of cytomegalovirus exposure and HLA in healthy donors (dated 2017 in TCRdb). At the level of the whole study: According to a later analysis, one platform produced both the 120 validation repertoires and the roughly 660 repertoires of the first cohort. A separate validation cohort of roughly 120 different subjects was used in addition to the 666-subject first cohort. The study aimed to test whether cataloging public T cell receptors could reveal signatures of past pathogen exposure. To predict cytomegalovirus infection status, the study combined high-throughput TCR immunosequencing, statistical association of individual TCRs with disease status, and machine learning.

Separate from the approximately 730-subject first cohort, the validation cohort of 90 to 150 subjects was the group to which the donors belonged. CDR1 and CDR2, looked up from the germline V gene, are MDHEN and SYDVKM. Taken from cysteine to phenylalanine, the CDR3 has 14 residues. The CDR3 DNA has 42 bases and is translated from base 1. Between the V and J ends, shortened by 3 bases and 1 base respectively, the junction contains 7 bases. With respect to this clone: It lacks a known antigen. No qualities accompany the bases; no much larger clone lies one base away.

Library preparation used the immunoSEQ multiplex PCR assay. On the study's bioinformatics: To diagnose cytomegalovirus status from the catalog of TCR beta chain sequences, a statistical classification framework was built. Entries here come from immuneACCESS through TCRdb and include only in-frame sequences with V and J called. Some clones fail to appear in such tables; in the studies checked, an unresolved V gene covers under half of the shortfall, and the cause of the remainder is unknown. V and J calls and clone size come straight from that table; D and trimming were deduced from the DNA. Recorded for this sample are over 200,000 clones; almost 90% of them occurred a single time. The ten top clones hold 2.5% to 3.5% of the sample. Beyond this particular receptor, the publication reports: A later analysis lacked HLA typing for the validation cohort, so it scored co-occurrence in that cohort across all 130 or so repertoires. It was suggested by the authors that the approach could potentially be generalized to other disease states and immunological phenotypes. In the study, about 150 TCR beta chains were listed as associated with cytomegalovirus. In vitro tests confirmed that three of the cytomegalovirus-associated TCR beta chains recognize cytomegalovirus antigens. While some public TCRs were present in many individuals, most TCR sequences turned up only very rarely across donors. Cytomegalovirus status was reported to be diagnosed by the classifier with high specificity and sensitivity in both the original and validation cohorts. Subsequent analysis determined that TCRs grouped into clusters in the first cohort also showed a tendency toward co-occurrence across the 120 or so validation repertoires, and approximately 93% of cluster scores exceeded 0.

This receptor was identified in a woman under 30 in good health and CMV-seronegative. Sequencing input: PBMCs. The rearranged segments are TRBV28 and TRBJ1-5; the D gene cannot be named for sure. The DNA sequence follows: TGTGCCAGCAGTTTGGTCGAGAGCAATCAGCCCCAGCATTTT. Its translation reads: CASSLVESNQPQHF.